These 18 T cell receptor beta chains came from one sample sequenced in a study of T cells after yellow fever vaccination. TCRdb recomputed calls from the 5' RACE reads with MiXCR, one row per CDR3 protein. The sample contains under 600,000 distinct CDR3 sequences, about 13% of which appear only once. The starting material was PBMCs, obtained on the day of the yellow fever booster vaccination. The receptor source for this set is a man aged 25 to 40 who received the YFV17D yellow fever vaccine.

This clonotype was detected a few times. The chain combines TRBV7-2 with TRBJ2-3; D uncertain. V dropped 1 base and J dropped 7 bases, with 9 bases sitting between them. Germline assignment: CDR1 SGHTA and CDR2 FQGNSA. The CDR3 spans 13 residues. CDR3 protein: CASSLEVTYTQYF. CDR3 bases: TGTGCCAGCAGCTTAGAGGTTACTTATACGCAGTATTTT.

The chain uses TRBV5-1 and TRBJ2-7, with D unclear. CDR3 length: 12 amino acids. V was pared by 7 bases and J by 0 bases, with 8 bases between. CDR1 and CDR2 (germline): SGHRS, YFSETQ. CDR3 sequence (DNA): TGCGCCAGCTTAGGAACCTCCTACGAGCAGTACTTC. Encoded protein: CASLGTSYEQYF.

The V and J genes are TRBV20-1 and TRBJ2-3, with unresolved D. V lost 0 bases and J 2 bases, leaving 15 bases between the germline ends. CDR1 is DFQATT and CDR2 is SNEGSKA in the germline V gene (reference sequence). This CDR3 spans 16 amino acids. The CDR3 region is CSARDPAEGVTDTQYF. CDR3 nucleotides: TGCAGTGCTAGAGATCCGGCGGAAGGAGTCACAGATACGCAGTATTTT.

This clonotype showed up just a few times. V usage is TRBV25-1 and J usage is TRBJ2-5; D remains ambiguous. The V end lost 3 bases, the J end lost 2 bases, and 7 bases lay between the germline ends. Germline V lookup: CDR1 MGHDK, CDR2 SYGVNS. There are 13 residues in the CDR3. The CDR3 loop is CASSDFTQETQYF. CDR3 nucleotide sequence: TGTGCCAGCAGTGACTTTACACAAGAGACCCAGTACTTC.

V and J are TRBV19 and TRBJ1-5; 7 bases are shared with TRBD1. Germline V gene data show CDR1 as LNHDA and CDR2 as SQIVND (reference sequence). Trimming took 8 bases from V and 2 from J; bases not matched to a gene: 6. This CDR3 contains 14 residues. The CDR3 reads CASGGGRGNQPQHF. The DNA of the CDR3 is TGTGCCAGTGGAGGGGGCCGGGGCAATCAGCCCCAGCATTTT.

This clonotype has only a few counts. V and J are TRBV5-1 and TRBJ2-1; TRBD2 agrees at 7 bases. The CDR3 consists of 16 residues. From germline, CDR1 is SGHRS and CDR2 YFSETQ. The ends lost 3 bases at V and 4 bases at J; junction bases unmatched: 10. CDR3 DNA sequence: TGCGCCAGCAGCTCGTCCCCTAGCGGAAATTACAATGAGCAGTTCTTC. Translated, it gives CASSSSPSGNYNEQFF.

This chain links TRBV6-6 with TRBJ1-2; D remains unclear. Per the germline V gene, CDR1 is MNHNY and CDR2 is SVGAGI (reference sequence). Trimming took 8 bases from V and 8 from J, leaving 18 bases between them. The CDR3 runs 13 residues. The CDR3 sequence: CASSQVGVGGYTF. CDR3 nucleotides: TGTGCCAGCTCTCAAGTTGGGGTGGGCGGCTACACCTTC.

In nucleotides, the CDR3 is TGTGCCAGCAGCCAAGAACTCTTCCCTGGGGAGCAGTACTTC. This translates into CASSQELFPGEQYF. The chain couples TRBV14 to TRBJ2-7; no clear D gene. Trimming shortened V by 0 bases and J by 7 bases, and 13 bases separated the two germline ends. CDR1 and CDR2 from the germline V gene are SGHDN and FVKESK. CDR3 length: 14 amino acids.

A few counts support this clonotype. This chain connects TRBV28 to TRBJ2-5; 9 bases are shared with TRBD2. The CDR3 is 16 amino acids. The ends lost 2 bases at V and 5 bases at J; junction bases unmatched: 9. The V gene's germline CDR1 is MDHEN and CDR2 SYDVKM. The CDR3 sequence: CASSLLAGKGVETQYF. DNA for the CDR3: TGTGCCAGCAGTTTACTAGCGGGAAAGGGGGTGGAGACCCAGTACTTC.

This chain links TRBV11-2 with TRBJ2-7; the D gene is possibly TRBD2 (6 bases). Deletions cut 3 bases from V and 7 bases from J, with 16 bases between. CDR1 and CDR2 (germline): SGHAT, FQNNGV. There are 14 residues in the CDR3. The CDR3 nucleotides are TGTGCCAGCAGCTTGGCGGGACGCCGGCCTGAGCAGTACTTC. Its translation is CASSLAGRRPEQYF.

The gene calls are TRBV12-3 or TRBV12-4 and TRBJ2-3, with 7 bases aligning to TRBD2. The CDR3 totals 16 residues. The V gene end was trimmed by 5 bases and the J gene end by 2 bases; junction bases not matched to a gene: 10. CDR3 residues: CASSRNPAGYTDTQYF. The CDR3 DNA is TGTGCCAGCAGTAGGAACCCAGCGGGATACACAGATACGCAGTATTTT.

V usage is TRBV24-1 and J usage is TRBJ1-5; D uncertain. CDR3 size: 16 residues. V gave up 4 bases and J gave up 4 bases, with 16 bases separating them. CDR1 is KGHDR and CDR2 is SFDVKD in the germline V gene. CDR3 loop: CATSERMGHGNQPQHF. CDR3 in DNA: TGTGCCACCAGTGAAAGGATGGGCCACGGGAATCAGCCCCAGCATTTT.

The V and J genes are TRBV7-2 and TRBJ1-6; 9 bases are shared with TRBD1. V shed 5 bases and J 9 bases; nucleotides not matched to a gene: 5. The length of the CDR3 is 14 residues. Germline CDR1 and CDR2: SGHTA and FQGNSA. CDR3 in amino acids: CASSRDRVVSPLHF. Written as DNA, the CDR3 is TGTGCCAGCAGCCGGGACAGGGTCGTTTCACCCCTCCACTTT.

The rearrangement links TRBV18 to TRBJ1-5, with D uncertain. CDR3 size: 16 residues. The germline CDR1 and CDR2 sequences are KGHSH and LQKENI. Trimming left V 6 bases short and J 0 bases short, with 15 bases between. CDR3 protein: CASSPEGPYSNQPQHF. The CDR3 DNA reads as TGTGCCAGCTCCCCAGAAGGCCCGTATAGCAATCAGCCCCAGCATTTT.

This clonotype has more than one count but fewer than ten. The gene calls are TRBV6-1 and TRBJ2-2; TRBD2 agrees at 11 bases. Germline values: CDR1 MNHNS, CDR2 SASEGT. V lost 6 bases and J lost 5; bases outside the gene matches: 8. The CDR3 extends over 16 amino acids. Written as DNA, the CDR3 is TGTGCCAGCAGGGAGGTAGCGGGAGGGAGAACCGGGGAGCTGTTTTTT. This gives the protein CASREVAGGRTGELFF.

This CDR3 is CSARRQGSREQFF. The CDR3 bases are TGCAGTGCTAGACGACAGGGAAGTCGTGAGCAGTTCTTC. V usage is TRBV20-1 and J usage is TRBJ2-1; TRBD1 matches 7 bases. J gave up 9 bases and V 2 bases, and 7 bases lay outside the gene matches. This CDR3 has 13 residues. Germline V gives CDR1 DFQATT, CDR2 SNEGSKA (reference sequence).

This clonotype was seen a handful of times. The CDR3 is CARTLGPQETQYF. The CDR3 bases are TGTGCCAGGACGTTAGGGCCCCAAGAGACCCAGTACTTC. The chain is built from TRBV12-3 or TRBV12-4 and TRBJ2-5, with D uncertain. V shed 9 bases and J shed 1 base, with 12 bases lying between them. The CDR3 runs to 13 residues.

In this sample, this clonotype turned up a few times. The chain is built from TRBV28 and TRBJ1-2; D call uncertain. CDR1 is MDHEN, CDR2 SYDVKM, per germline. Trimming took 6 bases from V and 8 from J, leaving 10 bases between them. CDR3 size: 11 residues. CDR3 coding DNA: TGTGCCAGCAGCTGGACGACGGGCTACACCTTC. It is translated as CASSWTTGYTF.